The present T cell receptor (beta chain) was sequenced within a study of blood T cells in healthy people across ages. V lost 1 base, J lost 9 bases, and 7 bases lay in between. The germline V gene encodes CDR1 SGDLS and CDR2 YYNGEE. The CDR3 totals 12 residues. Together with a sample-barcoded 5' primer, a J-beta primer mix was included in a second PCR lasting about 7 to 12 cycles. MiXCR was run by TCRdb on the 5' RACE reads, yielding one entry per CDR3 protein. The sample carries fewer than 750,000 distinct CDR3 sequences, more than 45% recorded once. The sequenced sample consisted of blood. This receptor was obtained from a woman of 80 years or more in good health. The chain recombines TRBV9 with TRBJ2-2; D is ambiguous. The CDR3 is CASSVQDRELFF. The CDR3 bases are TGTGCCAGCAGCGTACAGGATAGGGAGCTGTTTTTT. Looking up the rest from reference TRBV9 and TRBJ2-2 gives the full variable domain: DSGVTQTPKHLITATGQRVTLRCSPRSGDLSVYWYQQSLDQGLQFLIQYYNGEERAKGNILERFSAQQFPDLHSELNLSSLELGDSALYFCASSVQDRELFFGEGSRLTVL.